A selection of T cell receptor beta chains follows, all from one sample in a study of blood T cell repertoires in COVID-19. Some clones are missing from TCRdb's copy, which holds only in-frame ones; the method was immunoSEQ multiplex PCR. The table shows 100,000 or so clones, with about nine tenths occurring only once. The sequenced sample consisted of peripheral blood. The receptors come from a man between 60 and 75 years old with acute or convalescent COVID-19. Both conserved end residues are part of each CDR3. The D gene is left open where the match is weak. Where a row states a size, it is once, few, many or the class of an expanded clone; other rows omit it.

abundance,j_gene,v_gene,d_gene,len,CDR3nt,CDR3aa
-,TRBJ1-1,TRBV29-1,-,16,TGCAGCGTTTCTACTCCGAGACAGAAAGGGTGGACTGAAGCTTTCTTT,CSVSTPRQKGWTEAFF
-,TRBJ2-7,TRBV6-5,-,15,TGTGCCAGCAACCCACTAGCAGCTAACCCCTACGAGCAGTACTTC,CASNPLAANPYEQYF
-,TRBJ2-2,TRBV7-2,TRBD2,17,TGTGCCAGCAGCCACGGGACTAGCGGGAGATTCACCGGGGAGCTGTTTTTT,CASSHGTSGRFTGELFF
-,TRBJ2-1,TRBV5-4,-,12,TGTGCCAGCAGCCTCTCCTACAATGAGCAGTTCTTC,CASSLSYNEQFF
-,TRBJ2-5,TRBV19,TRBD2,16,TGTGCCAGTAGTATCGGCCGGTCTAGCGGTCAAGAGACCCAGTACTTC,CASSIGRSSGQETQYF
-,TRBJ1-4,TRBV5-1,TRBD1,15,TGCGCCAGCAGCGGGGGGACAGTCACTAATGAAAAACTGTTTTTT,CASSGGTVTNEKLFF
-,TRBJ2-7,TRBV7-8,-,11,TGTGCCACCGCAGAAACCTACGAGCAGTACTTC,CATAETYEQYF
-,TRBJ2-7,TRBV14,-,16,TGTGCCAGCAGCCAAGCAACCTTTAGCGGCTACTACGAGCAGTACTTC,CASSQATFSGYYEQYF
-,TRBJ1-5,TRBV4-2,-,16,TGTGCCAGCAGCCAAGGGAGAGGGGGTCGCAATCAGCCCCAGCATTTT,CASSQGRGGRNQPQHF
once,TRBJ2-3,TRBV11-2,-,15,TGTGCCAGCAGCTTAGTGGGCCTATCCACAGATACGCAGTATTTT,CASSLVGLSTDTQYF
once,TRBJ1-2,TRBV2,-,11,TGTGCCTGCGGGGTTGGCTATGGCTACACCTTC,CACGVGYGYTF